The 16 T cell receptor beta chains given below trace back to one sample, sequenced in a study of CD8+ T cells in alopecia areata. Extracted from the samples, RNA was reverse transcribed into cDNA to serve as the sequencing template. TCRdb's copy holds only in-frame clones and misses some; the assay was immunoSEQ multiplex PCR. This sample has about 200,000 clones; 50% to 70% occur once, and the top ten carry under 0.5%. This sample comprised CD4+ T cells sorted from blood, obtained at week 0. The receptors derive from a human donor with alopecia areata.

This CDR3 is CAWSSIAGELFF. The CDR3 DNA is TGTGCCTGGAGTAGCATCGCCGGGGAGCTGTTTTTT. The chain is built from TRBV30 and TRBJ2-2; no definite D call. Trimming removed 2 bases from V and 6 bases from J, with 7 bases in between. The CDR3 extends over 12 amino acids. From germline, CDR1 is GTSNPN and CDR2 SVGIG (reference sequence).

Worth noting for this clone: The sample holds other DNA sequences that translate to the same CDR3. The V and J genes are TRBV29-1 and TRBJ2-4; D is uncertain. From germline, CDR1 is SQVTM and CDR2 ANQGSEA. The CDR3 covers 13 residues. V lost 4 bases, J lost 0 bases, and 7 bases lay in between. CDR3 DNA: TGCAGCGTTGCAGGTCTAGCCAAAAACATTCAGTACTTC. This translates into CSVAGLAKNIQYF.

The chain links TRBV5-4 to TRBJ2-3; D gene uncertain. Germline-derived CDR1 and CDR2 are SGHNT and YYREEE (reference sequence). The CDR3 is 13 amino acids. Deletions cut 3 bases from V and 2 bases from J, with 7 bases between. The CDR3 DNA follows: TGTGCCAGCAGCTCTGGGAACACAGATACGCAGTATTTT. Residues: CASSSGNTDTQYF.

This clone was detected ten times or more. The CDR3 DNA follows: TGTGCCATCAGTGAGAGAGTGCCGGGACGCAGCTCTGGGGCCAACGTCCTGACTTTC. Its protein is CAISERVPGRSSGANVLTF. The chain is built from TRBV10-3 and TRBJ2-6, with D perhaps matching TRBD1 or TRBD2 (5 bases each). The CDR3 has 19 residues. Germline CDR1 is ENHRY and CDR2 is SYGVKD. Trimming took off 2 bases at V and 0 bases at J, with 17 bases between the two ends.

The rearrangement joins TRBV19 to TRBJ2-6, with D perhaps TRBD1 or TRBD2 (5 bases each). Germline V gene sequence: CDR1 LNHDA, CDR2 SQIVND (reference sequence). The V end lost 6 bases, the J end lost 4 bases, and 10 bases lay between the germline ends. This CDR3 is 14 amino acids long. The CDR3 protein is CASSQGAGANVLTF. CDR3 nucleotide sequence: TGTGCCAGTAGCCAGGGAGCGGGGGCCAACGTCCTGACTTTC.

As regards this clone: Other DNA sequences in the sample encode the same CDR3. The chain uses TRBV30 and TRBJ1-1; a weak D match, TRBD1 (5 bases). The length of the CDR3 is 13 residues. Looked up from germline, CDR1 is GTSNPN and CDR2 is SVGIG (reference sequence). V gave up 0 bases and J gave up 3 bases, with 8 bases separating them. The CDR3 sequence is CAWSVRGDTEAFF. As DNA, the CDR3 is TGTGCCTGGAGTGTTCGGGGGGACACTGAAGCTTTCTTT.

The chain joins TRBV7-6 to TRBJ1-6, with 8 bases that match TRBD1. J lost 10 bases, V lost 1 base, and 6 bases had no gene match. The CDR3 is made up of 15 amino acids. Germline V lookup: CDR1 SGHVS, CDR2 FNYEAQ. The CDR3 DNA sequence: TGTGCCAGCAGCTTAGGGACAGGGAGGCTCTCACCCCTCCACTTT. Its translation: CASSLGTGRLSPLHF.

DNA for the CDR3: TGCGCCAGCAGCCAAGACGGCGAGGGCGCGGATACGCAGTATTTT. It specifies CASSQDGEGADTQYF. This chain connects TRBV4-1 to TRBJ2-3, with TRBD2 as a possible D gene (5 bases). Trimming left V 0 bases short and J 6 bases short, with 13 bases between. The CDR3 is made up of 15 amino acids. Germline CDR1 and CDR2: MGHRA and YSYEKL.

The chain employs TRBV4-1 and TRBJ1-2; D remains unclear. This CDR3 spans 16 amino acids. Trimming took 3 bases from V and 2 from J, leaving 16 bases between them. Germline V gene lookup returns CDR1 MGHRA and CDR2 YSYEKL. CDR3 in amino acids: CASSHPVSSLNYGYTF. The CDR3 DNA reads TGCGCCAGCAGCCATCCCGTGTCCTCGTTGAACTATGGCTACACCTTC.

V is TRBV18 and J is TRBJ2-5, with D perhaps assigned TRBD1 or TRBD2 (5 bases each). CDR1 is KGHSH and CDR2 is LQKENI in the germline V gene. This CDR3 contains 14 residues. V lost 3 bases and J 2 bases, leaving 10 bases between the germline ends. Written as DNA, the CDR3 is TGTGCCAGCTCACCGGGACCGCATCAAGAGACCCAGTACTTC. This encodes CASSPGPHQETQYF.

V gene TRBV12-5 combines with J gene TRBJ1-2; the D is unclear. Germline lookup yields CDR1 LGHNT and CDR2 FRNRAP. The CDR3 covers 13 residues. V lost 3 bases and J lost 10, with 15 bases in between. For the CDR3, the DNA is TGTGCTAGTGGTTTAGGAGGCTCCTGGGTCTACACCTTC. Translation: CASGLGGSWVYTF.

This chain links TRBV6-5 with TRBJ2-3; 8 positions agree with TRBD2. The junction had 7 bases not matched to a gene; V was cut back by 6 bases and J by 8 bases. Per germline, CDR1 MNHEY and CDR2 SVGAGI. This CDR3 spans 13 amino acids. CDR3 in DNA: TGTGCCAGCAGACTAGCGGTCGGTGGTACGCAGTATTTT. Its translation: CASRLAVGGTQYF.

This chain links TRBV4-1 with TRBJ2-5; D may match TRBD1 or TRBD2 (6 bases each). The ends were cut back, 6 bases at V and 5 bases at J, with 16 bases in the middle. Germline CDR1 is MGHRA and CDR2 is YSYEKL. This CDR3 region has 14 residues. Written as DNA, the CDR3 is TGCGCCAGCAGTAGCGGAGGGGGTTGGGAGACCCAGTACTTC. Its protein product is CASSSGGGWETQYF.

V usage is TRBV6-5 and J usage is TRBJ2-1; D could derive from TRBD1 or TRBD2 (5 bases each). The V gene's germline CDR1 is MNHEY and CDR2 SVGAGI. CDR3 length: 15 amino acids. V shed 2 bases and J shed 9 bases, with 17 bases lying between them. In DNA, the CDR3 is TGTGCCAGCAGTTACAATCCCGTGGGGGACCGTGAGCAGTTCTTC. As protein: CASSYNPVGDREQFF.

For the CDR3, the DNA is TGTGCCAGCTCATCCAACAGGGCGATGGGAGAGACCCAGTACTTC. This sequence encodes CASSSNRAMGETQYF. The rearrangement joins TRBV18 to TRBJ2-5, with D possibly being TRBD1 (6 bases). The germline gives CDR1 KGHSH, CDR2 LQKENI. V was cut by 5 bases and J by 4 bases, with 17 bases left in between. The CDR3 has 15 residues.

This clone has a handful of counts. This chain links TRBV15 with TRBJ1-3; D call uncertain. With 0 bases removed from V and 4 bases from J, the gap between germline ends came to 4 bases. The CDR3 extends over 13 amino acids. Looked up from germline, CDR1 is LNHNV and CDR2 is YYDKDF (reference sequence). The CDR3 reads CATSRDLGNTIYF. CDR3 DNA: TGTGCCACCAGCAGAGATCTGGGAAACACCATATATTTT.